The rows below give T cell receptor beta chains drawn from one sample of a study of T cells in localized non-small cell lung cancer. Sequencing used immunoSEQ multiplex PCR; TCRdb keeps in-frame clones, though not all of them. The sample contains about 41,000 clones, about 80% of which appear only once. The sample here was PBMCs, taken before any cancer treatment. Receptor source: a man aged 40-75 years with stage II lung adenocarcinoma. The CDR3 runs from the conserved cysteine through the conserved F or W. A D gene is named only where the DNA matches it firmly. Only some rows state a clone size, as once, few, many or a class for expanded clones.

V gene: TRBV28; clone size: -; D gene: TRBD1; J gene: TRBJ1-5; CDR3 protein: CASSWSRGLGSSNQPQHF; CDR3 DNA: TGTGCCAGCAGTTGGTCCAGGGGGCTCGGTTCCAGCAATCAGCCCCAGCATTTT
V gene: TRBV5-5; clone size: once; D gene: -; J gene: TRBJ1-1; CDR3 protein: CASSLQVATEAFF; CDR3 DNA: TGTGCCAGCAGCTTGCAGGTCGCCACTGAAGCTTTCTTT
V gene: TRBV6-5; clone size: -; D gene: -; J gene: TRBJ1-3; CDR3 protein: CATIVFGPGENTIYF; CDR3 DNA: TGTGCCACCATCGTTTTTGGGCCTGGAGAAAACACCATATATTTT
V gene: TRBV19; clone size: -; D gene: -; J gene: TRBJ1-5; CDR3 protein: CASSTGGGWQPQHF; CDR3 DNA: TGTGCCAGTAGTACGGGGGGAGGATGGCAGCCCCAGCATTTT
V gene: TRBV16; clone size: -; D gene: TRBD1; J gene: TRBJ1-2; CDR3 protein: CASSDSTGGSSAPNYGYTF; CDR3 DNA: TGTGCCAGCAGCGATTCGACAGGGGGTTCTTCGGCTCCTAACTATGGCTACACCTTC
V gene: TRBV27; clone size: -; D gene: -; J gene: TRBJ2-3; CDR3 protein: CASSLLAGQADTQYF; CDR3 DNA: TGTGCCAGCAGTTTATTGGCAGGGCAGGCAGATACGCAGTATTTT
V gene: TRBV9; clone size: -; D gene: TRBD2; J gene: TRBJ2-5; CDR3 protein: CASSVGSGGTQYF; CDR3 DNA: TGTGCCAGCAGCGTCGGTAGCGGGGGGACCCAGTACTTC
V gene: TRBV11-2; clone size: -; D gene: -; J gene: TRBJ1-4; CDR3 protein: CASSFGTKDEKLFF; CDR3 DNA: TGTGCCAGCAGCTTTGGGACAAAGGATGAAAAACTGTTTTTT
V gene: TRBV27; clone size: -; D gene: -; J gene: TRBJ2-7; CDR3 protein: CASSLSGTGTRFAYEQYF; CDR3 DNA: TGTGCCAGCAGTTTATCGGGGACGGGTACGAGGTTCGCCTACGAGCAGTACTTC
V gene: TRBV2; clone size: -; D gene: -; J gene: TRBJ2-7; CDR3 protein: CASSEMGYEQYF; CDR3 DNA: TGTGCCAGCAGTGAAATGGGATACGAGCAGTACTTC
V gene: TRBV9; clone size: -; D gene: -; J gene: TRBJ2-1; CDR3 protein: CASSVAGAGLYNEQFF; CDR3 DNA: TGTGCCAGCAGCGTAGCCGGGGCGGGACTTTACAATGAGCAGTTCTTC
V gene: TRBV7-2; clone size: -; D gene: -; J gene: TRBJ2-3; CDR3 protein: CASSLGALSRGDTQYF; CDR3 DNA: TGTGCCAGCAGCTTAGGAGCTCTTAGCCGCGGGGATACGCAGTATTTT
V gene: TRBV6-1; clone size: few; D gene: -; J gene: TRBJ1-2; CDR3 protein: CASSERRVGNYGYTF; CDR3 DNA: TGTGCCAGCAGTGAAAGAAGGGTCGGAAACTATGGCTACACCTTC
V gene: TRBV19; clone size: -; D gene: TRBD1; J gene: TRBJ1-5; CDR3 protein: CASRMGPGGAGDSNQPQHF; CDR3 DNA: TGTGCCAGTAGGATGGGACCAGGGGGCGCGGGAGATAGCAATCAGCCCCAGCATTTT
V gene: TRBV6-5; clone size: -; D gene: -; J gene: TRBJ2-7; CDR3 protein: CASSYSPGVGAEQYF; CDR3 DNA: TGTGCCAGCAGTTACTCCCCGGGAGTAGGGGCCGAGCAGTACTTC
V gene: TRBV30; clone size: -; D gene: -; J gene: TRBJ1-5; CDR3 protein: CAWSRTGANQPQHF; CDR3 DNA: TGTGCCTGGAGCAGGACGGGGGCCAATCAGCCCCAGCATTTT
V gene: TRBV5-1; clone size: -; D gene: TRBD1; J gene: TRBJ2-5; CDR3 protein: CASSWPGTGEETQYF; CDR3 DNA: TGCGCCAGCAGCTGGCCCGGGACAGGGGAAGAGACCCAGTACTTC
V gene: TRBV11-1; clone size: -; D gene: TRBD2; J gene: TRBJ2-5; CDR3 protein: CASSIIAGELETQYF; CDR3 DNA: TGTGCCAGCAGCATCATAGCGGGAGAATTAGAGACCCAGTACTTC
V gene: TRBV19; clone size: -; D gene: -; J gene: TRBJ2-1; CDR3 protein: CASSIGEPGTHHEQFF; CDR3 DNA: TGTGCCAGTAGTATCGGAGAACCCGGGACGCACCATGAGCAGTTCTTC
V gene: TRBV6-6; clone size: -; D gene: TRBD1; J gene: TRBJ2-7; CDR3 protein: CASTGQAREQYF; CDR3 DNA: TGTGCCAGCACAGGACAGGCGAGGGAGCAGTACTTC
V gene: TRBV5-1; clone size: -; D gene: TRBD2; J gene: TRBJ2-1; CDR3 protein: CASSPISGGSNEQFF; CDR3 DNA: TGCGCCAGCAGCCCAATTAGCGGGGGGTCCAATGAGCAGTTCTTC
V gene: TRBV9; clone size: -; D gene: TRBD1; J gene: TRBJ2-3; CDR3 protein: CASSTGDRGNTDTQYF; CDR3 DNA: TGTGCCAGCAGCACGGGGGACAGGGGGAACACAGATACGCAGTATTTT
V gene: TRBV25-1; clone size: -; D gene: TRBD1; J gene: TRBJ2-3; CDR3 protein: CASSLRQGADTQYF; CDR3 DNA: TGTGCCAGCAGCCTAAGACAGGGCGCAGATACGCAGTATTTT
V gene: TRBV7-2; clone size: -; D gene: -; J gene: TRBJ1-2; CDR3 protein: CASSLPGGLDGYTF; CDR3 DNA: TGTGCCAGCAGCCTCCCTGGGGGGTTGGATGGCTACACCTTC
V gene: TRBV5-8; clone size: -; D gene: -; J gene: TRBJ2-1; CDR3 protein: CASSLGANSYNEQFF; CDR3 DNA: TGTGCCAGCAGCTTGGGAGCTAACTCCTACAATGAGCAGTTCTTC
V gene: TRBV7-9; clone size: -; D gene: -; J gene: TRBJ2-7; CDR3 protein: CAGSLVVGRHHEQYF; CDR3 DNA: TGTGCCGGCAGCTTAGTTGTAGGGCGTCACCACGAGCAGTACTTC
V gene: TRBV18; clone size: -; D gene: -; J gene: TRBJ2-5; CDR3 protein: CASSRDQETQYF; CDR3 DNA: TGTGCCAGCTCACGGGACCAAGAGACCCAGTACTTC
V gene: TRBV10-3; clone size: few; D gene: -; J gene: TRBJ1-1; CDR3 protein: CATNRQANTEAFF; CDR3 DNA: TGTGCCACCAACAGGCAAGCGAACACTGAAGCTTTCTTT
V gene: TRBV4-1; clone size: -; D gene: -; J gene: TRBJ1-3; CDR3 protein: CASSQGGGSLSGNTIYF; CDR3 DNA: TGCGCCAGCAGCCAAGGTGGAGGGTCCCTCTCTGGAAACACCATATATTTT
V gene: TRBV4-2; clone size: -; D gene: TRBD2; J gene: TRBJ2-1; CDR3 protein: CASSPSGGYNEQFF; CDR3 DNA: TGTGCCAGCAGCCCTAGCGGGGGTTACAATGAGCAGTTCTTC
V gene: TRBV18; clone size: -; D gene: TRBD1; J gene: TRBJ2-1; CDR3 protein: CASSLQGDSYNEQFF; CDR3 DNA: TGTGCCAGCTCCCTCCAGGGGGACTCCTACAATGAGCAGTTCTTC
V gene: TRBV9; clone size: -; D gene: -; J gene: TRBJ2-3; CDR3 protein: CASSVGAAYTDTQYF; CDR3 DNA: TGTGCCAGCAGCGTAGGAGCGGCCTACACAGATACGCAGTATTTT
V gene: TRBV7-7; clone size: once; D gene: -; J gene: TRBJ2-3; CDR3 protein: CASSLSQADTQYF; CDR3 DNA: TGTGCTAGCAGCTTATCCCAGGCAGATACGCAGTATTTT
V gene: TRBV5-1; clone size: -; D gene: TRBD2; J gene: TRBJ2-1; CDR3 protein: CASGLSGNYNEQFF; CDR3 DNA: TGCGCCAGCGGGCTTAGCGGGAACTACAATGAGCAGTTCTTC
V gene: TRBV27; clone size: once; D gene: -; J gene: TRBJ1-1; CDR3 protein: CASSSPTGTEAFF; CDR3 DNA: TGTGCCAGCAGTTCGCCGACGGGCACTGAAGCTTTCTTT
V gene: TRBV11-2; clone size: -; D gene: -; J gene: TRBJ1-5; CDR3 protein: CASSQGGNQPQHF; CDR3 DNA: TGTGCCAGCAGCCAAGGCGGTAATCAGCCCCAGCATTTT
V gene: TRBV6-5; clone size: -; D gene: -; J gene: TRBJ1-2; CDR3 protein: CASSYSAGTTYGYTF; CDR3 DNA: TGTGCCAGCAGTTACTCAGCAGGGACGACCTATGGCTACACCTTC
V gene: TRBV21-1; clone size: -; D gene: -; J gene: TRBJ1-2; CDR3 protein: CASSKVADFYGYTF; CDR3 DNA: TGTGCCAGCAGCAAAGTGGCAGACTTCTATGGCTACACCTTC
V gene: TRBV18; clone size: few; D gene: -; J gene: TRBJ1-6; CDR3 protein: CASSPLGTGESPLHF; CDR3 DNA: TGTGCCAGCTCACCACTCGGGACCGGTGAGTCACCCCTCCACTTT
V gene: TRBV18; clone size: few; D gene: -; J gene: TRBJ2-1; CDR3 protein: CASSPGTARQSGNEQFF; CDR3 DNA: TGTGCCAGCTCACCCGGGACTGCCCGTCAAAGTGGCAATGAGCAGTTCTTC
V gene: TRBV7-6; clone size: -; D gene: TRBD2; J gene: TRBJ2-3; CDR3 protein: CASSLALAGTDTQYF; CDR3 DNA: TGTGCCAGCAGCTTAGCTCTAGCGGGGACAGATACGCAGTATTTT
V gene: TRBV27; clone size: once; D gene: TRBD2; J gene: TRBJ2-7; CDR3 protein: CASSLKAGGTYEQYF; CDR3 DNA: TGTGCCAGCAGTTTAAAGGCGGGAGGGACCTACGAGCAGTACTTC
V gene: TRBV6-1; clone size: -; D gene: -; J gene: TRBJ2-1; CDR3 protein: CASQLEGPNHNEQFF; CDR3 DNA: TGTGCCTCTCAGTTGGAAGGGCCGAATCACAATGAGCAGTTCTTC
V gene: TRBV27; clone size: -; D gene: TRBD2; J gene: TRBJ2-2; CDR3 protein: CASSLGASGTGELFF; CDR3 DNA: TGTGCCAGCAGTTTAGGGGCTAGCGGCACCGGGGAGCTGTTTTTT
V gene: TRBV28; clone size: -; D gene: -; J gene: TRBJ1-5; CDR3 protein: CASRTPDNYQPQHF; CDR3 DNA: TGTGCCAGCAGGACGCCCGACAACTATCAGCCCCAGCATTTT
V gene: TRBV19; clone size: few; D gene: -; J gene: TRBJ1-2; CDR3 protein: CASSIGTGSRNYGYTF; CDR3 DNA: TGTGCCAGTAGTATTGGTACGGGGAGCCGGAACTATGGCTACACCTTC
V gene: TRBV7-6; clone size: -; D gene: -; J gene: TRBJ1-2; CDR3 protein: CARGAGYYGYTF; CDR3 DNA: TGTGCCAGGGGGGCAGGATACTATGGCTACACCTTC